The 25 T cell receptor beta chains listed next were all sequenced from one sample in a study of OX40 agonist ivuxolimab in advanced cancers. Sequencing used immunoSEQ multiplex PCR; TCRdb keeps in-frame clones, though not all of them. The sample lists tens of thousands of clones, roughly four fifths occurring once. Sequences were derived from CD4+ or CD8+ T cells sorted from blood, sampled in a trial of the OX40 agonist ivuxolimab. These receptors originate from an adult with an advanced solid tumor such as melanoma, head and neck, liver or kidney cancer.

The rearrangement joins TRBV5-6 to TRBJ1-2; no firm D call. Germline CDR1 reads SGHDT; CDR2 reads YYEEEE. V lost 1 base and J lost 8, with 12 bases in between. CDR3 size: 13 residues. CDR3 nucleotides: TGTGCCAGCAGCTTGAGTGGGCTGGGGGGCTACACCTTC. Translation: CASSLSGLGGYTF.

V is TRBV18 and J is TRBJ1-2; D might be TRBD1 (6 bases). The CDR3 is 15 amino acids. Germline V gives CDR1 KGHSH, CDR2 LQKENI. With 2 bases removed from V and 3 bases from J, the gap between germline ends came to 13 bases. The CDR3 sequence: CASSPGWEGDYGYTF. The CDR3 DNA reads TGTGCCAGCTCACCAGGATGGGAGGGGGACTATGGCTACACCTTC. Full variable domain (rest looked up from reference TRBV18 and TRBJ1-2): NAGVMQNPRHLVRRRGQEARLRCSPMKGHSHVYWYRQLPEEGLKFMVYLQKENIIDESGMPKERFSAEFPKEGPSILRIQQVVRGDSAAYFCASSPGWEGDYGYTFGSGTRLTVV.

V gene TRBV14 combines with J gene TRBJ1-6, with D unclear. Germline assignment: CDR1 SGHDN and CDR2 FVKESK. The ends were cut back, 2 bases at V and 1 base at J, with 12 bases in the middle. The CDR3 loop spans 17 amino acids. The CDR3 DNA reads as TGTGCCAGCAGCCAAAGAGTCGGGTGGTCCTATAATTCACCCCTCCACTTT. Translation: CASSQRVGWSYNSPLHF.

This chain links TRBV11-2 with TRBJ1-2; D perhaps matches TRBD1 (5 bases). CDR3 length equals 17 residues. Looked up from germline, CDR1 is SGHAT and CDR2 is FQNNGV. V lost 3 bases and J lost 1, with 18 bases in between. The chain's CDR3 is CASSFPSYRSLNYGYTF. The CDR3 DNA reads TGTGCCAGCAGCTTTCCCTCGTACAGGAGCCTTAACTATGGCTACACCTTC.

There are a few counts of this clone. The chain has TRBV6-1 and TRBJ2-7; TRBD2 matches at 9 bases. The CDR3 is made up of 15 amino acids. Losses at the gene ends were 10 bases for V and 0 bases for J; bases not matched to a gene: 10. Per germline, CDR1 MNHNS and CDR2 SASEGT. The CDR3 coding sequence is TGTGCCACTGTACCCCTAGCGGGGAGCTCCTACGAGCAGTACTTC. It codes for CATVPLAGSSYEQYF.

This chain joins TRBV2 and TRBJ2-3; 11 bases map to TRBD1. CDR1 and CDR2 (germline): SNHLY, FYNNEI. The CDR3 consists of 15 residues. Trimming at V came to 4 bases and at J to 4 bases, leaving 4 bases not matched to a gene. The CDR3 DNA reads TGTGCCAGCAGTGGAGGGACAGGGGGAGCAGATACGCAGTATTTT. This encodes CASSGGTGGADTQYF.

V usage is TRBV28 and J usage is TRBJ1-5; a weak D match, TRBD1 (5 bases). Germline CDR1 reads MDHEN; CDR2 reads SYDVKM. V lost 2 bases, J lost 7 bases, and 15 bases lay in between. The CDR3 sequence is 15 residues long. The DNA for the CDR3 is TGTGCCAGCAGTTTAGGGACTTCAAGCGGACAGCCCCAGCATTTT. Translating gives CASSLGTSSGQPQHF. The full variable domain, its missing parts supplied by reference TRBV28 and TRBJ1-5, is DVKVTQSSRYLVKRTGEKVFLECVQDMDHENMFWYRQDPGLGLRLIYFSYDVKMKEKGDIPEGYSVSREKKERFSLILESASTNQTSMYLCASSLGTSSGQPQHFGDGTRLSIL.

This chain uses TRBV15 with TRBJ2-5, with D tentatively TRBD2 (6 bases). The CDR3 runs 15 residues. Trimming left V 1 base short and J 5 bases short, with 14 bases between. CDR1 and CDR2 (germline): LNHNV, YYDKDF (reference sequence). Written as DNA, the CDR3 is TGTGCCACCAGCAGAGTAGGGGCAGGGAGGGAGACCCAGTACTTC. This codes for CATSRVGAGRETQYF.

The genes are TRBV5-4 and TRBJ1-6, with 9 positions matching TRBD1. Germline assignment: CDR1 SGHNT and CDR2 YYREEE (reference sequence). V shed 7 bases, J shed 9 bases, and the junction held 8 bases outside the gene matches. The CDR3 is 14 amino acids. Written as DNA, the CDR3 is TGTGCCAGCGGAACAGGGGGCAGTAGTTCACCCCTCCACTTT. Translated, it gives CASGTGGSSSPLHF.

This chain connects TRBV28 to TRBJ1-1; D uncertain. This CDR3 has 14 amino acids. Trimming removed 7 bases at V and 1 base at J, with 13 bases between. Per germline, CDR1 MDHEN and CDR2 SYDVKM. CDR3 protein: CASTSPGGNTEAFF. The CDR3 coding sequence is TGTGCCAGCACCTCCCCCGGCGGGAACACTGAAGCTTTCTTT.

The chain combines TRBV5-6 with TRBJ1-2; 8 bases are shared with TRBD1. V shed 5 bases and J 8 bases; nucleotides not matched to a gene: 5. The CDR3 is 12 residues long. The germline gives CDR1 SGHDT, CDR2 YYEEEE. CDR3: CASSVPGGGYTF. CDR3 sequence (DNA): TGTGCCAGCAGTGTCCCAGGGGGCGGCTACACCTTC.

The CDR3 here is CASSGGQASDTQYF. In DNA form, the CDR3 reads TGTGCCAGCTCAGGGGGACAGGCTTCAGATACGCAGTATTTT. The chain recombines TRBV18 with TRBJ2-3; 8 bases are a match to TRBD1. The CDR3 extends over 14 amino acids. Germline-derived CDR1 and CDR2 are KGHSH and LQKENI. V shed 5 bases and J 4 bases; nucleotides not matched to a gene: 5.

The rearrangement uses TRBV9 and TRBJ1-5; D call uncertain. V was pared by 0 bases and J by 6 bases, with 13 bases between. This CDR3 is built from 15 residues. Germline CDR1 SGDLS, CDR2 YYNGEE. The CDR3 DNA reads TGTGCCAGCAGCGTAGGGCCTACCCAAAGTCAGCCCCAGCATTTT. Its protein is CASSVGPTQSQPQHF. The entire variable domain, with the rest obtained from reference TRBV9 and TRBJ1-5, is as follows: DSGVTQTPKHLITATGQRVTLRCSPRSGDLSVYWYQQSLDQGLQFLIQYYNGEERAKGNILERFSAQQFPDLHSELNLSSLELGDSALYFCASSVGPTQSQPQHFGDGTRLSIL.

V and J are TRBV4-1 and TRBJ2-1; the D gene is possibly TRBD2 (6 bases). V lost 8 bases and J 10 bases, leaving 6 bases between the germline ends. This CDR3 spans 9 amino acids. In germline, CDR1 is MGHRA, CDR2 YSYEKL. DNA for the CDR3: TGCGCCAGCCGGGGGGAGCAGTTCTTC. Its translation is CASRGEQFF.

This clone turned up a few times. The chain combines TRBV27 with TRBJ2-2, with TRBD2 matching over 8 bases. The germline CDR1 and CDR2 sequences are MNHEY and SMNVEV (reference sequence). CDR3 size: 16 residues. The trim removed 4 bases at V and 3 bases at J, leaving 7 bases unmatched. The CDR3 sequence is CASSWQRGRYTGELFF. The CDR3 DNA reads as TGTGCCAGCAGTTGGCAGCGGGGGAGGTACACCGGGGAGCTGTTTTTT.

This chain links TRBV2 with TRBJ2-7, with D perhaps given as TRBD1 or TRBD2 (5 bases each). In germline, CDR1 is SNHLY, CDR2 FYNNEI. This CDR3 is 14 amino acids long. Trimming pared 0 bases from V and 4 bases from J, leaving 10 bases between. CDR3 amino acids: CASSEAGDVYEQYF. In nucleotides, the CDR3 is TGTGCCAGCAGTGAAGCGGGGGACGTATACGAGCAGTACTTC.

This clone was seen repeatedly, ten times or more. V usage is TRBV9 and J usage is TRBJ2-6; 11 positions match TRBD1. There are 17 residues in the CDR3. Losses at the gene ends were 4 bases for V and 0 bases for J; bases not matched to a gene: 3. Looked up from germline, CDR1 is SGDLS and CDR2 is YYNGEE. The CDR3 reads CASSPGTGGSGANVLTF. The CDR3 bases are TGTGCCAGCAGCCCGGGGACAGGGGGCTCTGGGGCCAACGTCCTGACTTTC.

The V call is TRBV30, the J call TRBJ1-3; 8 nucleotides match TRBD1. Losses at the gene ends were 0 bases for V and 4 bases for J; bases not matched to a gene: 5. The germline V gene has CDR1 GTSNPN and CDR2 SVGIG (reference sequence). The CDR3 totals 15 residues. CDR3 loop: CAWSVGDRGGNTIYF. DNA of the CDR3: TGTGCCTGGAGTGTTGGTGACAGGGGAGGAAACACCATATATTTT.

The rearrangement links TRBV7-3 to TRBJ1-1; a possible D gene is TRBD1 (6 bases). V lost 5 bases to trimming and J lost 0 bases, with 16 bases between them. The V gene's germline CDR1 is SGHTA and CDR2 FQGTGA. The CDR3 covers 16 residues. The CDR3 spells CASSPRTGTMNTEAFF. Written as DNA, the CDR3 is TGTGCCAGCAGCCCTCGTACAGGGACTATGAACACTGAAGCTTTCTTT. The full variable domain, rest sourced from reference TRBV7-3 and TRBJ1-1, is GAGVSQTPSNKVTEKGKYVELRCDPISGHTALYWYRQSLGQGPEFLIYFQGTGAADDSGLPNDRFFAVRPEGSVSTLKIQRTERGDSAVYLCASSPRTGTMNTEAFFGQGTRLTVV.

This chain connects TRBV19 to TRBJ1-2; unclear D gene. V lost 8 bases and J lost 4, with 20 bases in between. Germline CDR1 and CDR2: LNHDA and SQIVND (reference sequence). The CDR3 loop spans 15 amino acids. CDR3 protein: CASAAQRDGGYGYTF. For the CDR3, the DNA is TGTGCCAGTGCGGCCCAGCGGGATGGTGGCTATGGCTACACCTTC.

The chain uses TRBV13 and TRBJ1-3; D ambiguous. CDR3 length equals 14 residues. The V gene's germline CDR1 is PRHDT and CDR2 FYEKMQ (reference sequence). V was trimmed by 4 bases and J by 0 bases, leaving 7 bases between them. CDR3 amino acids: CASSSWYSGNTIYF. The CDR3 nucleotides are TGTGCCAGCAGCTCCTGGTACTCTGGAAACACCATATATTTT.

This rearrangement joins TRBV5-6 to TRBJ2-5; TRBD1 is a possible D gene (5 bases). This CDR3 spans 13 amino acids. Germline V gene lookup returns CDR1 SGHDT and CDR2 YYEEEE. Trimming removed 4 bases from V and 5 bases from J, with 12 bases in between. CDR3 protein: CASSPRVVETQYF. CDR3 bases: TGTGCCAGCAGCCCCAGGGTGGTGGAGACCCAGTACTTC.

The gene calls are TRBV19 and TRBJ1-5; no reliable D call. V was shortened by 3 bases and J by 3 bases, with 9 bases between the two germline ends. Germline CDR1 LNHDA, CDR2 SQIVND (reference sequence). The CDR3 consists of 14 residues. The CDR3 region has the DNA TGTGCCAGTAGTATTCCCCGGGACAATCAGCCCCAGCATTTT. Amino acids: CASSIPRDNQPQHF.

The chain joins TRBV4-1 to TRBJ2-1, with a possible D match to TRBD1 (5 bases). Trimming stripped 8 bases from V and 9 bases from J, with 26 bases between. The V gene's germline CDR1 is MGHRA and CDR2 YSYEKL. The CDR3 sequence is 16 residues long. The CDR3 DNA follows: TGCGCCAGCTCCCGAGCAGGGCAGGGTCAAGTTCGTGAGCAGTTCTTC. Its protein product is CASSRAGQGQVREQFF.

The CDR3 DNA sequence: TGTGCCATCAGTCTAGGACAGACCGGGGAGCTGTTTTTT. Protein product: CAISLGQTGELFF. This rearrangement joins TRBV10-3 to TRBJ2-2; D may be TRBD1 (6 bases). Between the trimmed V and J ends, which lost 5 bases and 5 bases, there was a span of 9 bases. This CDR3 is 13 amino acids long. Germline V gene lookup returns CDR1 ENHRY and CDR2 SYGVKD.